This T cell receptor (beta chain) was captured by sequencing in a study of blood T cell repertoires in COVID-19. The CDR3 covers 13 residues. Trimming at V came to 4 bases and at J to 4 bases, leaving 3 bases not matched to a gene. Germline V lookup: CDR1 SEHNR, CDR2 FQNEAQ (reference sequence). Sequencing was performed with immunoSEQ multiplex PCR; in TCRdb, only in-frame clones are kept and a portion is missing. In the table there are around 230,000 clones, roughly 88% of which are singletons. Sequencing was carried out using PBMCs or T cells enriched from blood (not recorded which). The source of this sequence is a woman aged 40 to 50 with acute COVID-19. The chain links TRBV7-9 to TRBJ1-1; 7 positions match TRBD1. CDR3 amino acids: CASSSQGGTEAFF. In DNA form, the CDR3 reads TGTGCCAGCAGCTCTCAGGGGGGCACTGAAGCTTTCTTT.